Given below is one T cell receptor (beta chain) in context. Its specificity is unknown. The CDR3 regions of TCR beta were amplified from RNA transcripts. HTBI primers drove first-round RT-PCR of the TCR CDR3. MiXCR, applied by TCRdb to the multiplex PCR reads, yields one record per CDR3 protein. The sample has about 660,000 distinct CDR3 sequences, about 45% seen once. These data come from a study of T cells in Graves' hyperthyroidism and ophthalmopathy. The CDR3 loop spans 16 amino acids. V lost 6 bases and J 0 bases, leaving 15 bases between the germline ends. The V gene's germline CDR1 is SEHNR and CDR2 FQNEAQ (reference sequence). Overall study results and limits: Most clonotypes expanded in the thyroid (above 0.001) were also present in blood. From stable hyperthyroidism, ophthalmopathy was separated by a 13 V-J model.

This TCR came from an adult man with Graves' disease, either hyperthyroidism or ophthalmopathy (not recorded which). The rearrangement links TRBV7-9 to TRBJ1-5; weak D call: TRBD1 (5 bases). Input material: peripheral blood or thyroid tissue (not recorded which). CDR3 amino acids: CASSSSGGYSNQPQHF. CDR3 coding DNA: TGTGCCAGCAGTTCTAGTGGGGGTTATAGCAATCAGCCCCAGCATTTT.